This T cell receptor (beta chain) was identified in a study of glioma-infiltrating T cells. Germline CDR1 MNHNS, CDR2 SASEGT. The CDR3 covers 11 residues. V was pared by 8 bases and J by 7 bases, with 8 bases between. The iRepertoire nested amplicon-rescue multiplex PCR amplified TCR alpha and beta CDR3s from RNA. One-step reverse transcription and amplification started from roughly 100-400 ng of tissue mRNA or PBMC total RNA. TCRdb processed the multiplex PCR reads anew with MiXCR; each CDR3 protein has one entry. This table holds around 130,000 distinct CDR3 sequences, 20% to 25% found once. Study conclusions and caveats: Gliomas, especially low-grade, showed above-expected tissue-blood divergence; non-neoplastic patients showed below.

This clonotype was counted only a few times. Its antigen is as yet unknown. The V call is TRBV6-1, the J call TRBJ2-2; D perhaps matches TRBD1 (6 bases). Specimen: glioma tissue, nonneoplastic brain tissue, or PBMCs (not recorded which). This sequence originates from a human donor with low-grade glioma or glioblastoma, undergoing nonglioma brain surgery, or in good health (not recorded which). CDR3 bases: TGTGCCAGCGGGGGCCTCGGGGAGCTGTTTTTT. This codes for CASGGLGELFF.